A selection of T cell receptor beta chains follows, all from one sample in a study of T cells after yellow fever vaccination. TCRdb analysed the 5' RACE reads with MiXCR anew, one entry per CDR3 protein. This table holds hundreds of thousands of distinct CDR3 sequences, 15% to 20% found once. Sequencing was performed on PBMCs, taken 15 days after the yellow fever booster vaccination. The receptors stem from a man aged 25 to 40 who received the YFV17D yellow fever vaccine. The CDR3 runs from the conserved cysteine through the conserved F or W. A D gene is named only where the DNA matches it firmly. Rows give clone size only sometimes, using once, few, many, or a class for an expanded clone.

TRBJ2-4 NA NA TRBV28 TGTGCCAGCACCACGACAGCCAAAAACATTCAGTACTTC CASTTTAKNIQYF
TRBJ1-4 TRBD1 many TRBV20-1 TGCAGTGCTGGACAGGGTATCGGTGAAAAACTGTTTTTT CSAGQGIGEKLFF
TRBJ2-3 NA few TRBV7-2 TGTGCCAGCAGCTTAGCAGCTACCACAGATACGCAGTATTTT CASSLAATTDTQYF
TRBJ2-5 NA NA TRBV6-2/TRBV6-3 TGTGCCAGCAGTCGTGGGGACAGCGGACTAGGAGAGACCCAGTACTTC CASSRGDSGLGETQYF
TRBJ2-7 NA NA TRBV29-1 TGCAGCGTTGGCTGGCAAACCTACGAGCAGTACTTC CSVGWQTYEQYF
TRBJ1-1 NA NA TRBV5-1 TGCGCCAGCAGCTCTCCCCTGTCCGGGACTGAAGCTTTCTTT CASSSPLSGTEAFF
TRBJ2-1 NA NA TRBV7-3 TGTGCCAGCAGCGCCCCGGGACGGCGCAATGAGCAGTTCTTC CASSAPGRRNEQFF
TRBJ2-7 NA few TRBV10-1 TGCGCCAGCAGTGAACAAGGGGCCGTGCCCGGCGAGCAGTACTTC CASSEQGAVPGEQYF
TRBJ2-1 NA NA TRBV12-3/TRBV12-4 TGTGCCAGCAGTTTCCGTTTTGGGAGCGATGAGCAGTTCTTC CASSFRFGSDEQFF
TRBJ2-7 NA NA TRBV6-2/TRBV6-3 TGTGCGTCAGCCCGTTCCGACTCCTACGAGCAGTACTTC CASARSDSYEQYF
TRBJ2-1 NA NA TRBV7-2 TGTGCCAGCAGCTTAAGCGGACGAGATGGGAATGAGCAGTTCTTC CASSLSGRDGNEQFF
TRBJ2-1 TRBD2 NA TRBV12-3/TRBV12-4 TGTGCCAGCAGTTTAGAGGGGGGACTAGCGGGCCGGCAGTTCTTC CASSLEGGLAGRQFF
TRBJ2-2 TRBD1 NA TRBV7-9 TGTGCCAGCAGCTTATCTCCGGGACAGGGGACCGGGGAGCTGTTTTTT CASSLSPGQGTGELFF
TRBJ2-3 NA few TRBV10-2 TGCGCCAGCAGTGCGACGGGGGATACGCAGTATTTT CASSATGDTQYF
TRBJ1-5 NA many TRBV11-2 TGTGCCAGCAGCTTATGGGGAGGCAATCAGCCCCAGCATTTT CASSLWGGNQPQHF
TRBJ2-2 NA few TRBV6-4 TGTGCCAGCAGTTTGGAGTTCGCGAACACCGGGGAGCTGTTTTTT CASSLEFANTGELFF
TRBJ2-1 TRBD2 NA TRBV20-1 TGCAGTGCTAGATTACCGACTAGCGGGAGACGAAATGAGCAGTTCTTC CSARLPTSGRRNEQFF
TRBJ2-2 TRBD2 NA TRBV4-1 TGCGCCAGCAGCCGCCCGGACGGGAGGGCCAGCACCGGGGAGCTGTTTTTT CASSRPDGRASTGELFF
TRBJ2-7 TRBD2 NA TRBV7-2 TGTGCCAGCAGCTTAACAGTGCTAGCGGATTACGAGCAGTACTTC CASSLTVLADYEQYF
TRBJ2-3 TRBD1 few TRBV5-6 TGTGCCAGCGCCCACAGGGGGTCTTCAGATACGCAGTATTTT CASAHRGSSDTQYF
TRBJ2-1 NA NA TRBV30 TGTGCCTGGAGTTGGGGCACCAATTCCCATCAGTTCTTC CAWSWGTNSHQFF
TRBJ2-7 TRBD2 NA TRBV6-2/TRBV6-3 TGTGCCAGCAGTCACCGGGACTATCTCTACGAGCAGTACTTC CASSHRDYLYEQYF
TRBJ2-1 NA NA TRBV7-2 TGTGCCAGCAGCCCCCGCAGCGGGTGGCCCTCACAGGAGCAGTTCTTC CASSPRSGWPSQEQFF
TRBJ2-5 TRBD1 few TRBV19 TGTGCCAGTAGCTACGGGACAGTAGGAGAGACCCAGTACTTC CASSYGTVGETQYF
TRBJ2-7 TRBD2 NA TRBV20-1 TGCAGTGCCGCCCGGGGGGCGGGGGGGAGGTCCTACGAGCAGTACTTC CSAARGAGGRSYEQYF
TRBJ2-1 TRBD2 NA TRBV7-3 TGTGCCAGCAGCTTAAGTCCTAGCGGGAGGGTCAATGAGCAGTTCTTC CASSLSPSGRVNEQFF
TRBJ2-1 TRBD1 few TRBV12-5 TGTGCTAGTGGACCCGACAGGGGGAGTACCTACAATGAGCAGTTCTTC CASGPDRGSTYNEQFF
TRBJ2-1 NA few TRBV27 TGTGCCAGCGGTTATGGGCCGGGGAGGTACAATGAGCAGTTCTTC CASGYGPGRYNEQFF
TRBJ2-7 NA NA TRBV20-1 TGCAGTGCTAGTTCCCTCTTGGACGGGTACTCCTACGAGCAGTACTTC CSASSLLDGYSYEQYF
TRBJ2-1 TRBD2 few TRBV12-3/TRBV12-4 TGTGCCAGCAGTTTGTGGCGGGGGTACAATGAGCAGTTCTTC CASSLWRGYNEQFF
TRBJ1-1 TRBD1 few TRBV9 TGTGCCAGCAGCGAAGGGACAGGGGGCATCACTGAAGCTTTCTTT CASSEGTGGITEAFF
TRBJ2-2 NA NA TRBV15 TGTGCCACCAGCAGAGAGGGTCCGGGACTCGGCGGGGAGCTGTTTTTT CATSREGPGLGGELFF
TRBJ1-1 NA NA TRBV29-1 TGCAGCGTTGAGGGGTTGGGTGAAGCTTTCTTT CSVEGLGEAFF
TRBJ2-3 NA NA TRBV2 TGTGCCAGCAGTGAACTAGGCTCTAGCACAGATACGCAGTATTTT CASSELGSSTDTQYF
TRBJ1-5 TRBD1 many TRBV5-5 TGTGCCAGCAGCTCCCTAGTCTTGACAGGGGGCCATCAGCCCCAGCATTTT CASSSLVLTGGHQPQHF
TRBJ1-5 NA NA TRBV20-1 TGCAGTGCTAGTCGAGGACGGACGGATCAGCCCCAGCATTTT CSASRGRTDQPQHF
TRBJ2-7 NA NA TRBV20-1 TGCAGCACTAGTCCGGGGCCGACCTACGAGCAGTACTTC CSTSPGPTYEQYF
TRBJ2-5 NA many TRBV5-1 TGCGCCAGCAGCCGCCCAGGGGCTCAAGAGACCCAGTACTTC CASSRPGAQETQYF
TRBJ2-7 NA few TRBV6-1 TGTGCCACGAACCGAAGGGCTGAGGGGGGCGAGCAGTACTTC CATNRRAEGGEQYF
TRBJ2-7 TRBD2 NA TRBV7-2 TGTGCCAGCAGCTCCCGGGGGGTAGCCTACGAGCAGTACTTC CASSSRGVAYEQYF
TRBJ2-5 NA many TRBV20-1 TGCAGTGCCCCAGAACCAATGAGGGAGACCCAGTACTTC CSAPEPMRETQYF
TRBJ2-6 NA NA TRBV21-1 TGTGCCAGCAGCAAAGAGTCAACCAGGGTGCTCGGGGCCAACGTCCTGACTTTC CASSKESTRVLGANVLTF
TRBJ2-2 NA few TRBV6-2/TRBV6-3 TGTGCCAGCAGTTACGTCGGCACCGGGGAGCTGTTTTTT CASSYVGTGELFF
TRBJ1-5 NA NA TRBV5-1 TGCGCCAGCAGCATACAGGGCACGGGGGAGCCCCAGCATTTT CASSIQGTGEPQHF
TRBJ2-1 TRBD2 NA TRBV24-1 TGTGCCACCAGTGAAGGGACTAGCGGATACAATGAGCAGTTCTTC CATSEGTSGYNEQFF
TRBJ2-1 TRBD1 few TRBV12-3/TRBV12-4 TGTGCCAGCGGGGGTCGGGACAGGGGTGGGAATGAGCAGTTCTTC CASGGRDRGGNEQFF
TRBJ2-7 TRBD1 few TRBV20-1 TGCAGTGCTACCCGGTCAGACAGGGTTACCTACGAGCAGTACTTC CSATRSDRVTYEQYF
TRBJ2-5 NA few TRBV29-1 TGCAGCCATGGGCTAGGAGAGACCCAGTACTTC CSHGLGETQYF
TRBJ2-3 NA few TRBV29-1 TGCAGCTCATTAGCGGATACGCAGTATTTT CSSLADTQYF
TRBJ1-1 NA many TRBV11-2 TGTGCCAGCAGCTTAATCTCCGATAACACTGAAGCTTTCTTT CASSLISDNTEAFF
TRBJ2-2 NA NA TRBV11-2 TGTGCCAGCAGCGTCCAACAAGCCGGGGAGCTGTTTTTT CASSVQQAGELFF
TRBJ2-7 TRBD1 few TRBV10-2 TGCGCCAGCAGAGGGTACAGGGGCGGTGTCGAGCAGTACTTC CASRGYRGGVEQYF
TRBJ2-7 TRBD2 NA TRBV29-1 TGCAGCGTTGGGACTAGCGAAAGCTCCTACGAGCAGTACTTC CSVGTSESSYEQYF
TRBJ2-5 NA NA TRBV12-3/TRBV12-4 TGTGCCAGCAGAAACTCGTTTGGCACGGAGACCCAGTACTTC CASRNSFGTETQYF
TRBJ2-7 NA NA TRBV12-3/TRBV12-4 TGTGCCAGCAGTTTACAGGTAATCGACGAGCAGTACTTC CASSLQVIDEQYF
TRBJ2-5 NA NA TRBV2 TGTGCCAGCAGCCCGGCCGGGGGAAAAGAGACCCAGTACTTC CASSPAGGKETQYF
TRBJ2-5 NA NA TRBV20-1 TGCAGTGCTAGGCGGGGGCGGGACCCCCAAGAGACCCAGTACTTC CSARRGRDPQETQYF